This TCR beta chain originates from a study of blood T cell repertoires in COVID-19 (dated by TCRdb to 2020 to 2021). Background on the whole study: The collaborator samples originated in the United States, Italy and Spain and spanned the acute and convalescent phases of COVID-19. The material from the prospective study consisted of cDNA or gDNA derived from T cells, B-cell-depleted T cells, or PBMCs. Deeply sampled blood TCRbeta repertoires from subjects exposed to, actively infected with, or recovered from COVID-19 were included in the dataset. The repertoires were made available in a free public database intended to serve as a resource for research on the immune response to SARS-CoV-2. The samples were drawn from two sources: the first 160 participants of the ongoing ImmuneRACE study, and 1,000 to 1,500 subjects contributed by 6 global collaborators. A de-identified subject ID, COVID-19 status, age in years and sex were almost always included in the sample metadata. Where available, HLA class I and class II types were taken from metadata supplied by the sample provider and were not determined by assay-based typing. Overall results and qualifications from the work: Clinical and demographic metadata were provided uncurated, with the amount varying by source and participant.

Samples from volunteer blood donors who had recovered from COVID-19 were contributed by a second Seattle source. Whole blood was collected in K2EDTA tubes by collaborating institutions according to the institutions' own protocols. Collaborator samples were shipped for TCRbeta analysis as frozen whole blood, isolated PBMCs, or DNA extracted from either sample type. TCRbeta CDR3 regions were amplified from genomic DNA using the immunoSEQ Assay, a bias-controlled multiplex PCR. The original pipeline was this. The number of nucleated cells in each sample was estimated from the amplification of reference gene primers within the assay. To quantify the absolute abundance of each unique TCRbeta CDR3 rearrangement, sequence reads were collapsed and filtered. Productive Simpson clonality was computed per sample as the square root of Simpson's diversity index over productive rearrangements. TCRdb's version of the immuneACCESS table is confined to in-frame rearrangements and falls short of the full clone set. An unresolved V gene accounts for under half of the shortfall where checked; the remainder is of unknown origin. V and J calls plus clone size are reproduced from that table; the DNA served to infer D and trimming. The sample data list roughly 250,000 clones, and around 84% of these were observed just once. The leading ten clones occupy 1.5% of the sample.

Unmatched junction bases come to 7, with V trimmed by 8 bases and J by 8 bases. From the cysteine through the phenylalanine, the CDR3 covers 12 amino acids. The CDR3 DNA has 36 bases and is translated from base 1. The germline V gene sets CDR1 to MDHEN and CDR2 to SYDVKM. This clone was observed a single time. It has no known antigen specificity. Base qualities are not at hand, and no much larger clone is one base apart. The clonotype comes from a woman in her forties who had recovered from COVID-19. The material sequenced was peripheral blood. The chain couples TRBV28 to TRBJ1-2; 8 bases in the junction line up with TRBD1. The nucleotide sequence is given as TGTGCCAGCGCTAAACAGGGGGTAGGCTACACCTTC. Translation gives CASAKQGVGYTF.